The entry that follows covers one T cell receptor beta chain sequence. The data are from a study of blood T cells in healthy people across ages. Together with a sample-barcoded 5' primer, a J-beta primer mix was included in a second PCR lasting roughly 6 to 12 cycles. MiXCR, run by TCRdb on the 5' RACE reads, gives a single entry per CDR3 protein. The profile shows about 1.5 million distinct CDR3 sequences, approximately 43% of them singletons. This CDR3 has 13 amino acids. V was pared by 6 bases and J by 0 bases, with 11 bases between. The germline gives CDR1 SQVTM, CDR2 ANQGSEA. The sample comprised blood. The sequence came from a woman aged 18 to 35 in good health. The genes are TRBV29-1 and TRBJ1-2; D may be TRBD1 (5 bases). CDR3 nucleotides: TGCAGCGTCGCCAGGGAAGCTAACTATGGCTACACCTTC. Residues: CSVAREANYGYTF.